This T cell receptor beta chain is from a study of OX40 agonist ivuxolimab in advanced cancers. The overall study: Hepatocellular carcinoma, melanoma, renal cell or head and neck cancer was diagnosed in the dose-escalation patients. People who had prior anti-PD-1, anti-PD-L1 or anti-CTLA-4 therapy could take part, and about 40% had some.

Overall study findings and caveats: Determination of antigen specificity was not performed for the expanded peripheral T cells. Some nonresponders additionally presented with little normalized T-cell clonal expansion.

Details on this clone: Its antigen is undetermined.

The table came from immunoSEQ multiplex PCR; TCRdb's copy has only in-frame clones and leaves some out. The top ten hold under 3% of the sample, which has tens of thousands of clones, approximately 85% seen once. The CDR3 totals 15 residues. The germline V and J ends were trimmed by 0 bases and 1 base, with 10 bases remaining between them. The germline V gene encodes CDR1 SGHRS and CDR2 YFSETQ. The chain is built from TRBV5-1 and TRBJ2-5; either TRBD1 or TRBD2 may supply D (5 bases each). The clonotype originates from an adult with an advanced solid tumor such as melanoma, head and neck, liver or kidney cancer. Sequenced here: CD4+ or CD8+ T cells sorted from blood, sampled in a trial of the OX40 agonist ivuxolimab. CDR3 bases: TGCGCCAGCAGCTTGGAATGGGGGATCCAAGAGACCCAGTACTTC. Translating it yields CASSLEWGIQETQYF.